The 24 T cell receptor beta chains given below trace back to one sample, sequenced in a study of T cells in Graves' hyperthyroidism and ophthalmopathy. Amplification yielded TCR beta CDR3 regions, with RNA transcripts as the source. The HTBI primer set was used in a first-round RT-PCR of the TCR CDR3. MiXCR was run by TCRdb on the multiplex PCR reads, yielding one entry per CDR3 protein. The sample carries 500,000 to 650,000 distinct CDR3 sequences, about 14% recorded once. The sequenced sample consisted of blood. The origin of the receptors is a woman aged 35 to 49 with Graves' hyperthyroidism.

Ten or more counts support this clonotype. The CDR3 sequence is CASSLPGTGDTEAFF. CDR3 in DNA: TGTGCCAGCAGCCTTCCCGGGACGGGGGACACTGAAGCTTTCTTT. V gene TRBV28 combines with J gene TRBJ1-1, with TRBD1 as a possible D gene (5 bases). Trimming took off 6 bases at V and 3 bases at J, with 17 bases between the two ends. Germline V gives CDR1 MDHEN, CDR2 SYDVKM. The CDR3 spans 15 residues. Looking up the rest from reference TRBV28 and TRBJ1-1 gives the full variable domain: DVKVTQSSRYLVKRTGEKVFLECVQDMDHENMFWYRQDPGLGLRLIYFSYDVKMKEKGDIPEGYSVSREKKERFSLILESASTNQTSMYLCASSLPGTGDTEAFFGQGTRLTVV.

The CDR3 loop reads CASSLMSGELFF. CDR3 coding DNA: TGTGCCAGCAGTTTAATGAGCGGGGAGCTGTTTTTT. The chain is built from TRBV28 and TRBJ2-2; D not certain. This CDR3 comprises 12 residues. V lost 2 bases and J lost 7, with 5 bases in between. The germline gives CDR1 MDHEN, CDR2 SYDVKM.

This clonotype occurred a few times. The chain links TRBV27 to TRBJ1-5; D not certain. The CDR3 runs 14 residues. Germline V gene sequence: CDR1 MNHEY, CDR2 SMNVEV (reference sequence). V gave up 6 bases and J gave up 0 bases, with 9 bases separating them. Here the CDR3 reads CASRPGDSNQPQHF. The CDR3 DNA sequence: TGTGCCAGCAGGCCAGGAGATAGCAATCAGCCCCAGCATTTT.

There are many counts of this clonotype. The V call is TRBV5-1, the J call TRBJ2-7; D is unclear. The V end was cut by 3 bases, the J end by 7 bases, with 20 bases between. The CDR3 contains 15 residues. Germline CDR1 reads SGHRS; CDR2 reads YFSETQ. The CDR3 nucleotides are TGCGCCAGCAGCTCAAACCCACCGGTGGCGTCTGAGCAGTACTTC. Amino acid sequence: CASSSNPPVASEQYF.

The J gene is TRBJ1-5, the V gene TRBV5-6; a weak D match, TRBD1 (5 bases). Germline V gene sequence: CDR1 SGHDT, CDR2 YYEEEE. The CDR3 contains 14 residues. Trimming left V 0 bases short and J 7 bases short, with 11 bases between. CDR3 bases: TGTGCCAGCAGCTTGGGGGGGGAAATCCAGCCCCAGCATTTT. Residues: CASSLGGEIQPQHF.

Ten or more counts support this clonotype. The chain carries TRBV28 and TRBJ2-1; TRBD2 aligns across 9 bases. Germline CDR1 reads MDHEN; CDR2 reads SYDVKM. The CDR3 runs 16 residues. V was clipped by 6 bases and J by 0 bases; unmatched bases: 6. CDR3 DNA: TGTGCCAGCAGCCCTGTGACTAGCGGCTCCTACAATGAGCAGTTCTTC. It codes for CASSPVTSGSYNEQFF.

The genes are TRBV28 and TRBJ2-7; 13 nucleotides align to TRBD2. The V gene's germline CDR1 is MDHEN and CDR2 SYDVKM. The CDR3 runs 17 residues. V lost 5 bases to trimming and J lost 3 bases; unmatched junction nucleotides: 10. The DNA for the CDR3 is TGTGCCAGCAGTGCCCCCCGGGGACTAGCGGGGAACTACGAGCAGTACTTC. The encoded protein is CASSAPRGLAGNYEQYF.

The J gene is TRBJ1-3, the V gene TRBV3-1; TRBD1 might be the D (5 bases). The germline V gene encodes CDR1 LGHDT and CDR2 YNNKEL (reference sequence). The CDR3 loop spans 15 amino acids. Between the trimmed V and J ends, which lost 4 bases and 0 bases, there was a span of 10 bases. DNA for the CDR3: TGTGCCAGCAGCCGAGGACACCTCTCTGGAAACACCATATATTTT. Residues: CASSRGHLSGNTIYF.

The sample holds many counts of this clonotype. The rearrangement links TRBV28 to TRBJ1-2, with 9 bases that match TRBD1. This CDR3 has 15 amino acids. Germline V gene data show CDR1 as MDHEN and CDR2 as SYDVKM. J was trimmed by 3 bases and V by 4 bases; bases with no gene match: 6. The CDR3 DNA reads as TGTGCCAGCAGTTCGATGCGACAGGGGGACTATGGCTACACCTTC. Translated: CASSSMRQGDYGYTF.

The chain combines TRBV6-1 with TRBJ2-2; D not resolved. CDR1 is MNHNS, CDR2 SASEGT, per germline. The CDR3 covers 13 residues. V lost 2 bases to trimming and J lost 3 bases, with 4 bases between them. In nucleotides, the CDR3 is TGTGCCAGCAGTGAATCGGACACCGGGGAGCTGTTTTTT. Translation: CASSESDTGELFF.

This clonotype was seen ten or more times. The chain's CDR3 is CASSLTSGRGTGELFF. CDR3 nucleotides: TGTGCCAGCAGCCTGACTAGCGGGAGAGGCACCGGGGAGCTGTTTTTT. The chain is built from TRBV2 and TRBJ2-2; 12 nucleotides align to TRBD2. CDR1 SNHLY and CDR2 FYNNEI come from the germline V gene. This CDR3 is 16 amino acids long. Trimming cost V 6 bases and J 4 bases; bases outside gene matches: 6.

This rearrangement joins TRBV27 to TRBJ1-5; D not certain. V was pared by 4 bases and J by 7 bases, with 14 bases between. The CDR3 runs to 14 residues. In germline, CDR1 is MNHEY, CDR2 SMNVEV (reference sequence). CDR3 amino acids: CASSYFSEGQPQHF. CDR3 nucleotide sequence: TGTGCCAGCAGTTACTTCAGCGAGGGACAGCCCCAGCATTTT.

This clonotype has a count of ten or more. This chain links TRBV5-4 with TRBJ2-1; 7 bases agree with TRBD1. Germline trimming cut 3 bases from V and 2 bases from J; bases unmatched to any gene: 5. Germline-derived CDR1 and CDR2 are SGHNT and YYREEE (reference sequence). CDR3 length: 15 amino acids. The CDR3 DNA follows: TGTGCCAGCAGCTCGCAGGGGGTTACCTACAATGAGCAGTTCTTC. Translation gives CASSSQGVTYNEQFF.

This clonotype has a count of ten or more. The chain is built from TRBV13 and TRBJ2-1; TRBD2 matches 8 bases. Germline V gene sequence: CDR1 PRHDT, CDR2 FYEKMQ (reference sequence). The CDR3 loop spans 15 amino acids. After removal of 2 bases from V and 7 bases from J, the junction contained 7 bases not matched to a gene. The CDR3 loop reads CASSLRSGTSNEQFF. For the CDR3, the DNA is TGTGCCAGCAGCTTACGGTCGGGGACTAGTAATGAGCAGTTCTTC.

This clonotype appeared a few times. At one end the junction does not follow the germline gene, possibly because of a read error. The chain carries TRBV7-8 and TRBJ1-5; no definite D call. The CDR3 runs 14 residues. Germline V gene data show CDR1 as SGHVS and CDR2 as FQNEAQ. The CDR3 DNA is TGTGCCAGCAGCCCGGACCCGGCCTATCAGGCCCAGCATTTT. Translating it yields CASSPDPAYQAQHF. The full variable domain, rest sourced from reference TRBV7-8 and TRBJ1-5, is GAGVSQSPRYKVAKRGQDVALRCDPISGHVSLFWYQQALGQGPEFLTYFQNEAQLDKSGLPSDRFFAERPEGSVSTLKIQRTQQEDSAVYLCASSPDPAYQAQHFGDGTRLSIL.

The sample holds many counts of this clonotype. The rearrangement uses TRBV6-1 and TRBJ1-4; a weak D match, TRBD1 (6 bases). Germline lookup yields CDR1 MNHNS and CDR2 SASEGT. The V gene lost 8 bases and the J gene lost 8 bases, with 15 bases spanning the gap. This CDR3 comprises 13 residues. CDR3 DNA: TGTGCCAGCCTCGACAGGCAAGGAGAAAAACTGTTTTTT. Translating gives CASLDRQGEKLFF.

This clonotype was counted ten times or more. This chain joins TRBV11-2 and TRBJ1-2; perhaps TRBD1 as D (6 bases). The CDR3 sequence is 14 residues long. Germline V gene lookup returns CDR1 SGHAT and CDR2 FQNNGV. V dropped 5 bases and J dropped 8 bases, with 18 bases sitting between them. The CDR3 here is CASSRRVQGLGYTF. The CDR3 bases are TGTGCCAGCAGCCGAAGGGTACAGGGTCTAGGCTACACCTTC.

The rearrangement joins TRBV20-1 to TRBJ1-2; 8 positions agree with TRBD1. The CDR3 length is 12 residues. The J segment lost 8 bases and the V segment lost 5 bases, leaving 7 bases of the junction unmatched. Per germline, CDR1 DFQATT and CDR2 SNEGSKA (reference sequence). Here the CDR3 reads CSAGTGGVGYTF. In DNA form, the CDR3 reads TGCAGTGCTGGTACAGGGGGGGTCGGCTACACCTTC.

This clonotype was observed a handful of times. The V call is TRBV24-1, the J call TRBJ2-1, with D possibly TRBD1 on 6 matching bases. V was cut by 9 bases and J by 8 bases, with 16 bases left in between. Germline assignment: CDR1 KGHDR and CDR2 SFDVKD. This CDR3 has 13 residues. CDR3 loop: CATSRGRGDEQFF. The CDR3 nucleotides read TGTGCCACCTCCAGGGGAAGAGGCGATGAGCAGTTCTTC.

The chain has TRBV6-5 and TRBJ2-3, with 12 bases matching TRBD2. The CDR3 has 16 amino acids. In germline, CDR1 is MNHEY, CDR2 SVGAGI. With V trimmed by 0 bases and J by 8 bases, 6 bases remained unmatched. The CDR3 region has the DNA TGTGCCAGCAGTTACTCTAGACTAGCGGGAGTTGGTACGCAGTATTTT. It translates to CASSYSRLAGVGTQYF.

In this sample, this clonotype turned up many times. The V gene is TRBV7-9, the J gene TRBJ2-7; 8 positions agree with TRBD1. V shed 5 bases and J 3 bases; nucleotides not matched to a gene: 12. The V gene's germline CDR1 is SEHNR and CDR2 FQNEAQ (reference sequence). This CDR3 has 16 amino acids. CDR3 residues: CASSTNGQGASYEQYF. CDR3 sequence (DNA): TGTGCCAGCAGCACAAACGGACAGGGTGCGAGCTACGAGCAGTACTTC.

This clonotype was detected only a few times. A single base separates this from a much larger clone, so it may be a read error. The chain links TRBV27 to TRBJ2-4; TRBD1 agrees at 8 bases. The germline V gene encodes CDR1 MNHEY and CDR2 SMNVEV (reference sequence). The CDR3 length is 19 residues. V shed 5 bases, J shed 1 base, and the junction held 16 bases outside the gene matches. CDR3 sequence reads: CASSPRSGQGLRAKNIQYF. The CDR3 DNA is TGTGCCAGCAGTCCACGATCCGGACAGGGTTTAAGGGCCAAAAACATTCAGTACTTC.

A few counts support this clonotype. The chain combines TRBV7-2 with TRBJ2-1; no clear D. The V gene lost 1 base and the J gene lost 6 bases, with 13 bases spanning the gap. Germline assignment: CDR1 SGHTA and CDR2 FQGNSA. The CDR3 consists of 15 residues. The DNA for the CDR3 is TGTGCCAGCAGCTTAGTCCTAGTGAGAGGCAATGAGCAGTTCTTC. Translated: CASSLVLVRGNEQFF.

The gene calls are TRBV9 and TRBJ2-7, with 8 bases that match TRBD2. The CDR3 length is 14 residues. J lost 2 bases, V lost 3 bases, and 4 bases had no gene match. The germline V gene has CDR1 SGDLS and CDR2 YYNGEE. The CDR3 region is CASSAGGRTYEQYF. Here the CDR3 DNA reads TGTGCCAGCAGCGCGGGAGGGCGAACCTACGAGCAGTACTTC.